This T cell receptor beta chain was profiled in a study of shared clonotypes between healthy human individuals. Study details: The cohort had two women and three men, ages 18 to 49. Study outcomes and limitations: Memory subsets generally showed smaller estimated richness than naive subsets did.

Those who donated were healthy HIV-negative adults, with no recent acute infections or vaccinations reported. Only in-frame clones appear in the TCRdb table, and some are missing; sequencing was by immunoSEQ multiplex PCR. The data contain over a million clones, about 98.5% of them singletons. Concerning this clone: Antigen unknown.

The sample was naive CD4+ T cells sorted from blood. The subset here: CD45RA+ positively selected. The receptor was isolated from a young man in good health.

The CDR3 protein is CASSLSPGTDTYEQYF. The CDR3 coding sequence is TGTGCCAGCAGCCTCAGCCCCGGGACAGATACCTACGAGCAGTACTTC. The rearrangement joins TRBV5-5 to TRBJ2-7; TRBD1 agrees at 7 bases. The CDR3 extends over 16 amino acids. V was clipped by 4 bases and J by 2 bases; unmatched bases: 12. Germline V gene data show CDR1 as SGHKS and CDR2 as YYEKEE (reference sequence).